The sequence of this T cell receptor beta chain was determined in a study of a mutant IDH1 vaccine in newly diagnosed glioma. The CDR3 sequence is 15 residues long. Between the trimmed V and J ends, which lost 0 bases and 4 bases, there was a span of 13 bases. Per the germline V gene, CDR1 is SGDLS and CDR2 is YYNGEE. TCRdb keeps only in-frame clones here, not all; method: immunoSEQ multiplex PCR. The repertoire has 98,000 or so clones, around 90% of them found once; the top ten carry approximately 0.58%. Sample time point: baseline, week 1 (first vaccination visit). Treatment reported: pre-vaccination baseline after standard-of-care therapy.

V is TRBV9 and J is TRBJ1-1, with D possibly TRBD1 on 5 matching bases. The TCR comes from a woman in her forties or fifties with glioma. The sequencing here drew on PBMCs, taken from a glioma patient treated with radiotherapy, temozolomide or both. CDR3 nucleotides: TGTGCCAGCAGCGTAGACGGGGTGGGGGGCACTGAAGCTTTCTTT. Its protein product is CASSVDGVGGTEAFF.